The 17 T cell receptor beta chains below all came from one sample that was sequenced in a study of T cell repertoires in cytomegalovirus infection. For these receptors, no antigen is known. TCRdb fed the reads into MiXCR, producing one record per CDR3 protein. The table records about 770,000 distinct CDR3 sequences, 25% to 35% of them present only once. The sequences come from cultured CD8+ T cells from PBMCs, collected from culture after CMV antigen stimulation. The receptors were sampled from a human donor in good health (CMV status not recorded). Some clones in this sample may be carry-over from other donors' samples.

J is TRBJ2-3 and V is TRBV12-3 or TRBV12-4, with TRBD1 matching over 9 bases. After removal of 3 bases from V and 4 bases from J, the junction contained 5 bases not matched to a gene. The CDR3 is 15 residues long. The CDR3 loop is CASSFEGQGSDTQYF. Here the CDR3 DNA reads TGTGCCAGCAGTTTTGAGGGACAGGGCTCAGATACGCAGTATTTT.

Only a few counts were recorded for this clonotype. The chain employs TRBV6-5 and TRBJ2-2; 8 bases map to TRBD1. This CDR3 has 19 amino acids. V dropped 0 bases and J dropped 0; count of bases not matched to a gene: 9. Germline V gene sequence: CDR1 MNHEY, CDR2 SVGAGI. The CDR3 nucleotides are TGTGCCAGCAGTTACTCCTTGATATCGGACAGGGCGAACACCGGGGAGCTGTTTTTT. Its protein is CASSYSLISDRANTGELFF.

The V call is TRBV5-4, the J call TRBJ2-7; D ambiguous. V lost 0 bases and J lost 2, with 6 bases in between. CDR3 size: 13 residues. Germline V gene data show CDR1 as SGHNT and CDR2 as YYREEE (reference sequence). The CDR3 protein is CASSLEDPYEQYF. Written as DNA, the CDR3 is TGTGCCAGCAGCTTGGAAGATCCCTACGAGCAGTACTTC.

This chain links TRBV12-3 or TRBV12-4 with TRBJ2-2; the D gene is possibly TRBD2 (6 bases). This CDR3 region has 17 residues. The germline V and J ends were trimmed by 5 bases and 5 bases, with 21 bases remaining between them. This CDR3 is CASSLAGTGRSTGELFF. The CDR3 coding sequence is TGTGCCAGCAGTCTGGCCGGGACTGGACGGAGTACCGGGGAGCTGTTTTTT.

The chain links TRBV6-6 to TRBJ2-1; TRBD1 might be the D (7 bases). V was pared by 3 bases and J by 6 bases, with 15 bases between. CDR1 and CDR2 from the germline V gene are MNHNY and SVGAGI (reference sequence). The CDR3 has 15 residues. CDR3 nucleotides: TGTGCCAGCAGTTATGGGCAGGGGGGAGGCAATGAGCAGTTCTTC. Encoded protein: CASSYGQGGGNEQFF.

In this sample, this clonotype turned up many times. The CDR3 bases are TGTGCCAGCAGCTCAGAACGGGGGCGCGACTACAATGAGCAGTTCTTC. This gives the protein CASSSERGRDYNEQFF. V and J are TRBV7-9 and TRBJ2-1; D is tentatively TRBD1 or TRBD2 (6 bases each). Germline lookup yields CDR1 SEHNR and CDR2 FQNEAQ (reference sequence). Trimming stripped 4 bases from V and 3 bases from J, with 16 bases between. The CDR3 is 16 amino acids.

The sample holds a few counts of this clonotype. This chain connects TRBV12-3 or TRBV12-4 to TRBJ2-1; 13 bases match TRBD2. Germline trimming cut 7 bases from V and 6 bases from J; bases unmatched to any gene: 18. CDR3 length: 19 amino acids. CDR3 sequence (DNA): TGTGCCAGCAACTTCCTTCTGACTAGCGGGGGGATTGGGGGCAATGAGCAGTTCTTC. Protein sequence: CASNFLLTSGGIGGNEQFF.

V is TRBV27 and J is TRBJ1-3, with D possibly being TRBD1 (6 bases). CDR1 is MNHEY and CDR2 is SMNVEV in the germline V gene (reference sequence). V dropped 0 bases and J dropped 12 bases, with 12 bases sitting between them. CDR3 length: 13 amino acids. In DNA, the CDR3 is TGTGCCAGCAGTTTATCGGGGGGCCAGAGCATATATTTT. Translated, it gives CASSLSGGQSIYF.

Remarks on this clonotype: One junction end disagrees with the germline gene, perhaps due to a read error. V and J are TRBV7-6 and TRBJ1-1; no reliable D call. The CDR3 sequence is 13 residues long. Germline CDR1 reads SGHVS; CDR2 reads FNYEAQ. The CDR3 DNA is TGCTCGGAGAGGGCAGTAATGAACACTGAAGCTTTCTTT. This gives the protein CSERAVMNTEAFF. The full variable domain, completed using reference TRBV7-6 and TRBJ1-1, is GAGVSQSPRYKVTKRGQDVALRCDPISGHVSLYWYRQALGQGPEFLTYFNYEAQQDKSGLPNDRFSAERPEGSISTLTIQRTEQRDSAMYRCSERAVMNTEAFFGQGTRLTVV.

V gene TRBV6-2 or TRBV6-3 combines with J gene TRBJ2-7; TRBD1 is a possible D gene (6 bases). The V gene lost 11 bases and the J gene lost 4 bases, with 18 bases spanning the gap. CDR3 length: 13 amino acids. CDR1 MNHEY and CDR2 SVGEGT come from the germline V gene. The CDR3 DNA is TGTGCCGCCCTTGACAGGACAAATTACGAGCAGTACGTC. Translation gives CAALDRTNYEQYV.

This clonotype came up a few times. The chain carries TRBV27 and TRBJ2-1; 9 nucleotides agree with TRBD2. The V gene's germline CDR1 is MNHEY and CDR2 SMNVEV (reference sequence). The CDR3 consists of 12 residues. Unmatched junction bases numbered 9, after V lost 11 bases and J lost 10 bases. The CDR3, as DNA: TGTGCCGCGGGGGGGGGAGTTTTGGAGCAGTTCTTC. Encoded protein: CAAGGGVLEQFF.

The rearrangement uses TRBV19 and TRBJ1-1, with D possibly TRBD1 on 6 matching bases. The CDR3 extends over 12 amino acids. The germline V gene encodes CDR1 LNHDA and CDR2 SQIVND (reference sequence). V dropped 8 bases and J dropped 3 bases, with 10 bases sitting between them. CDR3 DNA: TGTGCCAGTCGCAGGGGAGACACTGAAGCTTTCTTT. Its translation is CASRRGDTEAFF. Full variable domain (missing parts from reference TRBV19 and TRBJ1-1): DGGITQSPKYLFRKEGQNVTLSCEQNLNHDAMYWYRQDPGQGLRLIYYSQIVNDFQKGDIAEGYSVSREKKESFPLTVTSAQKNPTAFYLCASRRGDTEAFFGQGTRLTVV.

This clonotype was seen at least ten times. CDR3 residues: CASSFRGGRRNQPQHF. The CDR3, as DNA: TGTGCCAGCAGTTTTCGGGGAGGTCGGCGCAATCAGCCCCAGCATTTT. The chain links TRBV28 to TRBJ1-5; D gene unclear. V was clipped by 3 bases and J by 2 bases, with 14 bases between them. Germline loops: CDR1 MDHEN, CDR2 SYDVKM. The CDR3 spans 16 residues.

The chain couples TRBV2 to TRBJ1-2; D call uncertain. The V and J ends lost 10 bases and 2 bases respectively, with 14 bases between them. The CDR3 runs 13 residues. The germline CDR1 and CDR2 sequences are SNHLY and FYNNEI. The CDR3 spells CANLLDGNYGYTF. The CDR3 DNA reads as TGTGCCAACCTCCTGGACGGGAACTATGGCTACACCTTC.

The rearrangement links TRBV6-2 or TRBV6-3 to TRBJ1-5; perhaps TRBD1 as D (5 bases). The length of the CDR3 is 14 residues. Germline CDR1 MNHEY, CDR2 SVGEGT. V was trimmed by 0 bases and J by 6 bases, leaving 9 bases between them. For the CDR3, the DNA is TGTGCCAGCAGTTACTCGTTTGGGGCTCAGCCCCAGCATTTT. Protein: CASSYSFGAQPQHF.

A note on this clonotype: The germline gene is not matched at one end of the junction; a read error may be the cause. The J gene is TRBJ1-1, the V gene TRBV19; D is perhaps TRBD1 (5 bases). Germline V gives CDR1 LNHDA, CDR2 SQIVND (reference sequence). This CDR3 contains 14 residues. CDR3 nucleotide sequence: TGTGCTACCCGACAGTGGGCGTGGAACACTGAAGTTTTCTTT. Amino acids: CATRQWAWNTEVFF.

The chain carries TRBV27 and TRBJ1-2, with D hard to call. Germline V CDR1 and CDR2: MNHEY, SMNVEV (reference sequence). This CDR3 is built from 14 residues. Trimming cost V 3 bases and J 4 bases, with 12 bases left between them. The CDR3 is CASSFTQASYGYTF. In DNA, the CDR3 is TGTGCCAGCAGTTTTACCCAGGCCTCCTATGGCTACACCTTC.